This T cell receptor (beta chain) was captured in a study of cytomegalovirus exposure and HLA in healthy donors. Primers for the PCR totalled 60 Vbeta and 13 Jbeta. The method was immunoSEQ multiplex PCR; TCRdb's version includes in-frame clones alone and lacks a portion of them. Counted here are 150,000 or so clones, about 74% occurring once; the ten biggest clones make up 4.3%. Remarks on this clone: The antigen is unknown.

Study results and caveats: CMV serostatus was the sole immune exposure data available.

J was trimmed by 10 bases and V by 6 bases; bases with no gene match: 7. The CDR3 sequence is 14 residues long. The germline V gene encodes CDR1 SGHKS and CDR2 YYEKEE (reference sequence). This TCR came from a man between 18 and 29 years old in good health and CMV-seropositive. Sequenced: PBMCs. The rearrangement joins TRBV5-5 to TRBJ2-1, with 13 bases that match TRBD2. CDR3 region: CASTGLAGVGEQFF. CDR3 nucleotides: TGTGCCAGCACCGGACTAGCGGGAGTAGGGGAGCAGTTCTTC.